Following are 17 T cell receptor beta chains from one sample sequenced in a study of T cell responses to AZD1222 COVID-19 vaccine. Assay: immunoSEQ multiplex PCR; the TCRdb copy retains only in-frame clones and omits some. The data show roughly 110,000 clones, with over 80% seen just once and 6.2% held by the top ten. The source material was peripheral blood, sampled 28 days after the second AZD1222 dose. The source of these receptors is an adult who received the AZD1222 COVID-19 vaccine.

Only one count was recorded for this clone. This rearrangement joins TRBV27 to TRBJ2-7; 7 positions agree with TRBD1. V lost 0 bases and J lost 3; bases outside the gene matches: 5. Per germline, CDR1 MNHEY and CDR2 SMNVEV (reference sequence). CDR3 length: 15 residues. In DNA form, the CDR3 reads TGTGCCAGCAGTTTATCAGGGGGCGGAAGCTACGAGCAGTACTTC. This codes for CASSLSGGGSYEQYF.

The chain joins TRBV5-1 to TRBJ2-1; 10 bases fit TRBD2. The CDR3 has 15 residues. Losses at the gene ends were 3 bases for V and 9 bases for J; bases not matched to a gene: 9. From germline, CDR1 is SGHRS and CDR2 YFSETQ. The CDR3 protein is CASSYGQREGLEQFF. As DNA, the CDR3 is TGCGCCAGCAGCTATGGGCAGCGGGAGGGCCTTGAGCAGTTCTTC.

The chain employs TRBV30 and TRBJ1-2; 8 bases line up with TRBD1. In germline, CDR1 is GTSNPN, CDR2 SVGIG (reference sequence). V was pared by 6 bases and J by 8 bases, with 11 bases of the junction left unmatched. This CDR3 has 13 residues. The CDR3 protein is CACPGQVAGGYTF. DNA for the CDR3: TGTGCCTGCCCGGGACAGGTCGCGGGAGGCTACACCTTC.

This chain links TRBV29-1 with TRBJ1-2; 7 nucleotides line up with TRBD1. V lost 3 bases, J lost 4 bases, and 5 bases stayed unmatched. In germline, CDR1 is SQVTM, CDR2 ANQGSEA. The CDR3 sequence is 13 residues long. The CDR3 sequence is CSVDGSGGYGYTF. CDR3 nucleotide sequence: TGCAGCGTTGATGGCTCAGGGGGCTATGGCTACACCTTC. Supplemented by reference TRBV29-1 and TRBJ1-2, the full variable domain reads SAVISQKPSRDICQRGTSLTIQCQVDSQVTMMFWYRQQPGQSLTLIATANQGSEATYESGFVIDKFPISRPNLTFSTLTVSNMSPEDSSIYLCSVDGSGGYGYTFGSGTRLTVV.

The chain carries TRBV4-2 and TRBJ1-1; unclear D gene. CDR1 and CDR2 from the germline V gene are LGHNA and YNFKEQ. The V end was cut by 1 base, the J end by 4 bases, with 7 bases between. This CDR3 spans 13 amino acids. The CDR3, as DNA: TGTGCCAGCAGCCAAGCTCGAGGCACTGAAGCTTTCTTT. Translated, it gives CASSQARGTEAFF.

The genes are TRBV24-1 and TRBJ1-3; unclear D gene. Germline values: CDR1 KGHDR, CDR2 SFDVKD. The CDR3 has 18 residues. V shed 1 base and J shed 0 bases, with 15 bases lying between them. The CDR3 is CATSDFNRYECSGNTIYF. As DNA, the CDR3 is TGTGCCACCAGTGATTTTAACAGATACGAATGCTCTGGAAACACCATATATTTT.

This clone was seen a single time. Written as DNA, the CDR3 is TGTGCCAGCAGATTCGACAGGGGGACTGAAGCTTTCTTT. Amino acids: CASRFDRGTEAFF. The chain carries TRBV6-5 and TRBJ1-1; 9 nucleotides agree with TRBD1. With 6 bases clipped from V and 5 bases from J, the junction kept 4 bases outside the gene matches. Germline CDR1 is MNHEY and CDR2 is SVGAGI. The CDR3 has 13 residues.

The chain couples TRBV6-4 to TRBJ1-3, with D tentatively TRBD1 (5 bases). The CDR3 runs 14 residues. Trimming removed 6 bases from V and 1 base from J, with 10 bases in between. Germline values: CDR1 MRHNA, CDR2 SNTAGT. CDR3 sequence (DNA): TGTGCCAGCAGGATTGACAGTTCTGGAAACACCATATATTTT. Residues: CASRIDSSGNTIYF.

The chain has TRBV19 and TRBJ1-4; 8 nucleotides align to TRBD1. Germline lookup yields CDR1 LNHDA and CDR2 SQIVND (reference sequence). The CDR3 totals 16 residues. V lost 2 bases to trimming and J lost 8 bases; unmatched junction nucleotides: 10. CDR3 sequence (DNA): TGTGCCAGTAGTATAATGCGAGGACAGGGAAGGGAAAAACTGTTTTTT. This gives the protein CASSIMRGQGREKLFF.

The chain has TRBV19 and TRBJ2-5; TRBD1 matches at 8 bases. CDR1 is LNHDA and CDR2 is SQIVND in the germline V gene (reference sequence). The V and J ends lost 4 bases and 2 bases, in that order; junction bases with no gene match: 6. This CDR3 comprises 15 residues. The CDR3: CASSTQTGGQETQYF. DNA of the CDR3: TGTGCCAGTAGTACCCAAACAGGGGGACAAGAGACCCAGTACTTC.

For the CDR3, the DNA is TGTGCCAGCAGGTCAGGGGGCGTTTACGAGCAGTACTTC. Protein: CASRSGGVYEQYF. The chain has TRBV28 and TRBJ2-7; 8 bases align to TRBD1. With 6 bases clipped from V and 4 bases from J, the junction kept 5 bases outside the gene matches. The germline CDR1 and CDR2 sequences are MDHEN and SYDVKM. CDR3 length: 13 amino acids.

The table lists this clone with a few counts. The rearrangement joins TRBV11-3 to TRBJ2-1, with a possible D match to TRBD1 (7 bases). Germline CDR1 reads SGHNT; CDR2 reads YENEEA. The CDR3 consists of 14 residues. The V end lost 5 bases, the J end lost 7 bases, and 15 bases lay between the germline ends. The CDR3 region is CASSPKTGRNEQFF. The CDR3 coding sequence is TGTGCCAGCAGCCCAAAGACAGGGAGGAATGAGCAGTTCTTC. Filled out from reference TRBV11-3 and TRBJ2-1, the complete variable domain reads EAGVVQSPRYKIIEKKQPVAFWCNPISGHNTLYWYLQNLGQGPELLIRYENEEAVDDSQLPKDRFSAERLKGVDSTLKIQPAELGDSAVYLCASSPKTGRNEQFFGPGTRLTVL.

The chain combines TRBV15 with TRBJ2-1; unclear D gene. The ends were cut back, 8 bases at V and 7 bases at J, with 9 bases in the middle. CDR3 size: 11 residues. CDR1 is LNHNV and CDR2 is YYDKDF in the germline V gene (reference sequence). The CDR3 spells CATGRFNEQFF. DNA for the CDR3: TGTGCCACCGGAAGATTTAATGAGCAGTTCTTC. Full variable domain (remainder filled in from reference TRBV15 and TRBJ2-1): DAMVIQNPRYQVTQFGKPVTLSCSQTLNHNVMYWYQQKSSQAPKLLFHYYDKDFNNEADTPDNFQSRRPNTSFCFLDIRSPGLGDTAMYLCATGRFNEQFFGPGTRLTVL.

The V call is TRBV5-4, the J call TRBJ2-1; D assignment may be TRBD1 or TRBD2 (5 bases each). Deletions cut 4 bases from V and 4 bases from J, with 9 bases between. The CDR3 totals 13 residues. CDR1 is SGHNT, CDR2 YYREEE, per germline (reference sequence). CDR3 protein: CASSGDRYNEQFF. Written as DNA, the CDR3 is TGTGCCAGCAGCGGGGACCGGTACAATGAGCAGTTCTTC.

V usage is TRBV5-1 and J usage is TRBJ2-6; TRBD1 agrees at 10 bases. This CDR3 is 19 amino acids long. V shed 4 bases, J shed 0 bases, and the junction held 10 bases outside the gene matches. Germline assignment: CDR1 SGHRS and CDR2 YFSETQ. The CDR3 coding sequence is TGCGCCAGCAGCCCGTCCCGGGACAGGGGCGGCTCTGGGGCCAACGTCCTGACTTTC. Protein sequence: CASSPSRDRGGSGANVLTF.

The rearrangement joins TRBV29-1 to TRBJ2-1; D possibly corresponds to TRBD2 (6 bases). V lost 6 bases to trimming and J lost 0 bases, with 12 bases between them. The CDR3 is 14 residues long. Germline-derived CDR1 and CDR2 are SQVTM and ANQGSEA. CDR3 loop: CSVVTSPSYNEQFF. The CDR3 DNA is TGCAGCGTGGTTACTAGCCCCTCCTACAATGAGCAGTTCTTC.

This rearrangement joins TRBV5-1 to TRBJ1-6, with D perhaps matching TRBD1 (5 bases). The CDR3 covers 16 residues. Germline assignment: CDR1 SGHRS and CDR2 YFSETQ. Trimming cost V 1 base and J 7 bases, with 15 bases left between them. The DNA of the CDR3 is TGCGCCAGCAGCTTGTTTGCGGGACTGGTAAATTCACCCCTCCACTTT. Translating it yields CASSLFAGLVNSPLHF.